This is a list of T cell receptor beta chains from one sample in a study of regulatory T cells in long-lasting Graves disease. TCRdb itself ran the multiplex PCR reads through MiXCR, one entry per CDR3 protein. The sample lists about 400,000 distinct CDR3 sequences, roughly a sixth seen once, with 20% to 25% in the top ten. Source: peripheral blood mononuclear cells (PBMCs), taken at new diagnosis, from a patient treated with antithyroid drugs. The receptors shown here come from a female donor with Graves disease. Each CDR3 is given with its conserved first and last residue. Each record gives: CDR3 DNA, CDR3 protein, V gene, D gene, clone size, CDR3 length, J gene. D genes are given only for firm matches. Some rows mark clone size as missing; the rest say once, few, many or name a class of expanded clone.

DNA: TGTGGGGGAACAGGGACTGGGGCCAACGTCCTGACTTTC
CDR3: CGGTGTGANVLTF
V: TRBV7-6
D: NA
size: NA
length: 13
J: TRBJ2-6

DNA: TGCGCCAGCCGAAACACAGCGGGAGGATCCTACAATGAGCAGTTCTTC
CDR3: CASRNTAGGSYNEQFF
V: TRBV10-2
D: TRBD2
size: many
length: 16
J: TRBJ2-1

DNA: TGTGCCGTGGGGACAGGGTTGTATGGCTACACCTTC
CDR3: CAVGTGLYGYTF
V: TRBV10-3
D: TRBD1
size: NA
length: 12
J: TRBJ1-2

DNA: TGCAGTGCTCGAGAGGTCGGGGCGCCTGAAGCTTTCTTT
CDR3: CSAREVGAPEAFF
V: TRBV20-1
D: NA
size: many
length: 13
J: TRBJ1-1

DNA: TGTGCCAGTAGTAAGGGACTAGCCGAGGTTCTGAAGGAGCTGTTTTTT
CDR3: CASSKGLAEVLKELFF
V: TRBV19
D: TRBD2
size: few
length: 16
J: TRBJ2-2

DNA: TGTGCCAGCAGTTTATCGGGGCGCCCCGGGGGCTACACCTTC
CDR3: CASSLSGRPGGYTF
V: TRBV28
D: NA
size: many
length: 14
J: TRBJ1-2

DNA: TGCAGTGCTCCCGGACAGGCCAAATGGCCTTACGAGCAGTACTTC
CDR3: CSAPGQAKWPYEQYF
V: TRBV20-1
D: TRBD1
size: many
length: 15
J: TRBJ2-7

DNA: TGTGCCAGCAGCTTCCGACGGTATGGAAATGAGCAGTTCTTC
CDR3: CASSFRRYGNEQFF
V: TRBV11-2
D: NA
size: NA
length: 14
J: TRBJ2-1

DNA: TGTGCCGGCAGCTTAAGCGACCCCGATGAAGCTTTCTTT
CDR3: CAGSLSDPDEAFF
V: TRBV7-9
D: NA
size: NA
length: 13
J: TRBJ1-1

DNA: TGTGCCAGCAGCCGCAGGGCGTGGGAAAAACTGTTTTTT
CDR3: CASSRRAWEKLFF
V: TRBV3-1
D: NA
size: many
length: 13
J: TRBJ1-4

DNA: TGCGCCAGCAGCCCGAGCACAGCGGGGGGCACGGGCAATGAGCAGTTCTTC
CDR3: CASSPSTAGGTGNEQFF
V: TRBV5-1
D: TRBD2
size: many
length: 17
J: TRBJ2-1

DNA: TGCGCCAGCAGCTTGGCCTCGGGACAGGGATCCAATGAGCAGTTCTTC
CDR3: CASSLASGQGSNEQFF
V: TRBV5-1
D: TRBD1
size: NA
length: 16
J: TRBJ2-1

DNA: TGTGCCAGCAGTTACCCCCTTTACAGGGGGTACACCGGGGAGCTGTTTTTT
CDR3: CASSYPLYRGYTGELFF
V: TRBV6-5
D: TRBD1
size: many
length: 17
J: TRBJ2-2

DNA: TGCGCCAGCAGCTTGCTTGGGGATGACACTGAAGCTTTCTTT
CDR3: CASSLLGDDTEAFF
V: TRBV5-1
D: NA
size: many
length: 14
J: TRBJ1-1

DNA: TGTGCCAGCTCACCACCGACCTCGGCAGTAGGTGAGCAGTTCTTC
CDR3: CASSPPTSAVGEQFF
V: TRBV18
D: NA
size: few
length: 15
J: TRBJ2-1

DNA: TGTGCCAGCAGTTTTGGACGGATTTATAGCAATCAGCCCCAGCATTTT
CDR3: CASSFGRIYSNQPQHF
V: TRBV28
D: NA
size: many
length: 16
J: TRBJ1-5

DNA: TGTGCCAGCAGTCATTCAGCGGCTAGCACAGATACGCAGTATTTT
CDR3: CASSHSAASTDTQYF
V: TRBV6-2/TRBV6-3
D: NA
size: many
length: 15
J: TRBJ2-3

DNA: TGTGCCAGCAGCTCCGAAGGCGACAATCAGCCCCAGCATTTT
CDR3: CASSSEGDNQPQHF
V: TRBV5-4
D: NA
size: few
length: 14
J: TRBJ1-5

DNA: TGTGCCAGCAGTACCAGAATCATGTGGACAGAACCACAAGAGACCCAGTACTTC
CDR3: CASSTRIMWTEPQETQYF
V: TRBV28
D: NA
size: many
length: 18
J: TRBJ2-5

DNA: TGCAGTGCTCTAGCGGGCCTCGTCACAGATACGCAGTATTTT
CDR3: CSALAGLVTDTQYF
V: TRBV20-1
D: TRBD2
size: many
length: 14
J: TRBJ2-3

DNA: TGTGCCAGCAGCTTAGGGACTAGCGGGAGATCCTTTACGCACTCCTACGAGCAGTACTTC
CDR3: CASSLGTSGRSFTHSYEQYF
V: TRBV7-2
D: TRBD2
size: once
length: 20
J: TRBJ2-7

DNA: TGTGCCAGCAACCGAGCGGGAGTGAAAGATACGCAGTATTTT
CDR3: CASNRAGVKDTQYF
V: TRBV11-2
D: TRBD2
size: once
length: 14
J: TRBJ2-3

DNA: TGTGCCAGCAGGACGGGACAGATATCCTACAATGAGCAGTTCTTC
CDR3: CASRTGQISYNEQFF
V: TRBV2
D: TRBD1
size: many
length: 15
J: TRBJ2-1

DNA: TGTGCCAGCAGTTTTGGGACTAGAAAAGAGACCCAGTACTTC
CDR3: CASSFGTRKETQYF
V: TRBV12-3/TRBV12-4
D: TRBD2
size: many
length: 14
J: TRBJ2-5

DNA: TGTGCCAGCAGTATAACAGGGGGTTCACCCCTCCACTTT
CDR3: CASSITGGSPLHF
V: TRBV28
D: TRBD1
size: many
length: 13
J: TRBJ1-6